The 7 T cell receptor beta chains in this list originate from one sample, sequenced in a study of neurological immune-mediated disorders. From the 5' RACE reads, TCRdb called clonotypes with MiXCR, one entry per CDR3 protein. The table has around 28,000 distinct CDR3 sequences, more than 2% seen once. The sample comprised PBMCs. Every receptor here comes from a woman between 50 and 59 years old with multiple sclerosis.

This clonotype appeared many times. The chain joins TRBV7-3 to TRBJ2-3; 9 positions agree with TRBD2. V lost 5 bases, J lost 3 bases, and 18 bases stayed unmatched. Germline assignment: CDR1 SGHTA and CDR2 FQGTGA. The length of the CDR3 is 19 residues. The CDR3 bases are TGTGCCAGCAGCCTCGACGGGTTCGGCGGGGGGGCCCAAACAGATACGCAGTATTTT. Protein: CASSLDGFGGGAQTDTQYF.

This clonotype was detected many times. The chain recombines TRBV11-3 with TRBJ1-1; no firm D call. CDR1 is SGHNT and CDR2 is YENEEA in the germline V gene. The length of the CDR3 is 13 residues. V was clipped by 1 base and J by 3 bases, with 6 bases between them. The DNA of the CDR3 is TGTGCCAGCAGCTTAGTTGGAGACACTGAAGCTTTCTTT. This encodes CASSLVGDTEAFF.

This clonotype was counted at least ten times. This CDR3 reads CASSGTSGSRETQYF. In DNA form, the CDR3 reads TGTGCCAGCAGCGGGACTAGCGGGAGCCGGGAGACCCAGTACTTC. The chain employs TRBV21-1 and TRBJ2-5; the DNA was not compared with TRBD2, the D call given in the table. TRBV21-1 is classified as a pseudogene. The CDR3 has 15 residues.

This clonotype was recorded at least ten times. The chain has TRBV20-1 and TRBJ1-2; unclear D gene. V was pared by 4 bases and J by 3 bases, with 15 bases between. Germline CDR1 is DFQATT and CDR2 is SNEGSKA (reference sequence). This CDR3 region has 14 residues. The CDR3 DNA sequence: TGCAGTGCTACCCGTCTGATTACAGACTATGGCTACACCTTC. Protein: CSATRLITDYGYTF.

This clonotype showed up many times. V gene TRBV5-1 combines with J gene TRBJ1-3; D remains ambiguous. V was cut by 0 bases and J by 0 bases, with 7 bases left in between. CDR1 and CDR2 from the germline V gene are SGHRS and YFSETQ. The length of the CDR3 is 15 residues. The CDR3 DNA is TGCGCCAGCAGCTTGGGCTGGTCCTCTGGAAACACCATATATTTT. Translated: CASSLGWSSGNTIYF.

The sample holds many counts of this clonotype. The V gene is TRBV20-1, the J gene TRBJ2-3; D gene uncertain. The germline V gene encodes CDR1 DFQATT and CDR2 SNEGSKA (reference sequence). The CDR3 sequence is 13 residues long. Trimming pared 6 bases from V and 4 bases from J, leaving 14 bases between. The CDR3: CSAARGPPDTQYF. CDR3 bases: TGCAGTGCCGCACGTGGGCCGCCAGATACGCAGTATTTT.

Ten or more counts support this clonotype. The V call is TRBV5-6, the J call TRBJ2-4, with D possibly being TRBD1 or TRBD2 (5 bases each). The V end lost 2 bases, the J end lost 7 bases, and 16 bases lay between the germline ends. Germline CDR1 and CDR2: SGHDT and YYEEEE. CDR3 length: 15 amino acids. The CDR3 DNA follows: TGTGCCAGCAGCTTTGGGGCCTGGGGAGATAACATTCAGTACTTC. This gives the protein CASSFGAWGDNIQYF.